This TCR beta chain originates from a study of T and B cells in COVID-19 patients. TRB rearrangements were amplified by multiplex PCR with BIOMED2 TRB-A/B primers. From the multiplex PCR reads, TCRdb called clonotypes with MiXCR, one entry per CDR3 protein. The sample records fewer than 25,000 distinct CDR3 sequences, less than 30% being singletons. TRB was amplified from approximately 250-500 ng of blood genomic DNA. Germline V gene lookup returns CDR1 LNHDA and CDR2 SQIVND (reference sequence). V dropped 6 bases and J dropped 5; count of bases not matched to a gene: 8. The CDR3 length is 14 residues. By share, this clonotype ranks as medium-sized (0.01 to 0.1%).

This sequence originates from a human donor who had recovered from COVID-19. This sequence joins TRBV19 and TRBJ2-3; 7 bases align to TRBD2. Sequenced: blood. Here the CDR3 DNA reads TGTGCCAGTAGCACCGGGAGGACGGAAGATACGCAGTATTTT. Translation: CASSTGRTEDTQYF.